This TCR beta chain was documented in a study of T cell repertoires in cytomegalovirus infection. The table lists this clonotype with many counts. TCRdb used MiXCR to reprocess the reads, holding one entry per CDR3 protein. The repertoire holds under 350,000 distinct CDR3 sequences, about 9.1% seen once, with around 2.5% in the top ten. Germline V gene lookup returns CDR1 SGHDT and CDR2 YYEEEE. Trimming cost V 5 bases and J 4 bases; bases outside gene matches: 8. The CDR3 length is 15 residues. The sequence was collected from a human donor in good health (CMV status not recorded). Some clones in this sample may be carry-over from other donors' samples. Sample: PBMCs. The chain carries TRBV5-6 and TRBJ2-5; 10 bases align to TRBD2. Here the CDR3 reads CASSGVAGGSETQYF. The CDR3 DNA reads TGTGCCAGCAGTGGGGTAGCGGGGGGTTCAGAGACCCAGTACTTC.